These 24 T cell receptor beta chains came from one sample sequenced in a study of tumor-infiltrating lymphocytes in oesophageal squamous cell carcinoma. In TCRdb, the PCR reads were re-called with MiXCR into one record per CDR3 protein. The table includes several thousand distinct CDR3 sequences, 13% to 15% detected once. Sequenced input: esophageal tumor tissue. These receptor sequences come from a male donor with esophageal squamous cell carcinoma.

With regard to this clonotype: The conserved phenylalanine or tryptophan normally closing the CDR3 is absent here, so this likely arose from a read error. The J gene is TRBJ2-5, the V gene TRBV10-2; D gene uncertain. The length of the CDR3 is 13 residues. CDR1 and CDR2 from the germline V gene are WSHSY and SAAADI. V lost 5 bases, J lost 11 bases, and 18 bases lay in between. The CDR3, as DNA: TGCGCCAGCAGTCGGTCCCGGGTCAGTGAGCAGTACGTC. Encoded protein: CASSRSRVSEQYV.

This clonotype is categorized as medium-sized. This chain uses TRBV12-3 or TRBV12-4 with TRBJ2-5; the D is unclear. Trimming removed 6 bases at V and 5 bases at J, with 10 bases between. The CDR3 is 12 amino acids. CDR3 DNA sequence: TGTGCCAGCAGCCTCGGTAGGGAGACCCAGTACTTC. Amino acid sequence: CASSLGRETQYF.

By sample fraction, this clonotype is medium-sized. This sequence joins TRBV10-1 and TRBJ2-3; D may match TRBD1 or TRBD2 (6 bases each). This CDR3 comprises 16 residues. Germline CDR1 WNHNN, CDR2 SYGVQD (reference sequence). V was trimmed by 9 bases and J by 1 base, leaving 20 bases between them. The CDR3 reads CARPGLGGRGTDTQYF. Here the CDR3 DNA reads TGCGCCAGACCCGGTCTGGGGGGCCGGGGCACAGATACGCAGTATTTT.

The chain is built from TRBV29-1 and TRBJ2-7; perhaps TRBD2 as D (6 bases). The CDR3 extends over 12 amino acids. Per the germline V gene, CDR1 is SQVTM and CDR2 is ANQGSEA. V was pared by 3 bases and J by 0 bases, with 6 bases between. CDR3 nucleotides: TGCAGCGTTGAGGGACTCTCCTACGAGCAGTACTTC. Translated, it gives CSVEGLSYEQYF.

A remark on this clonotype: No conserved phenylalanine or tryptophan is present at the end of the CDR3, so a read error is the likely explanation. No DNA is shown, since the ends of the CDR3 on it are uncertain; the CDR3 is the one TCRdb lists. The chain uses TRBV7-2 and TRBJ2-3; TRBD1, as called in the table, went unchecked against the DNA. The germline V gene encodes CDR1 SGHTA and CDR2 FQGNSA. The CDR3 length equals 16 residues, ends included. This CDR3 is CASSLAPGLYEQYFGP.

This clonotype is deemed medium-sized (0.01 to 0.1%). This chain connects TRBV6-1 to TRBJ2-7, with D hard to call. This CDR3 has 13 amino acids. Per the germline V gene, CDR1 is MNHNS and CDR2 is SASEGT. Between the trimmed V and J ends, which lost 5 bases and 0 bases, there was a span of 8 bases. The CDR3 region is CASSLKLSYEQYF. The CDR3, as DNA: TGTGCCAGCAGTTTGAAGCTCTCCTACGAGCAGTACTTC.

Judged by abundance, this clonotype is medium-sized. The chain uses TRBV6-6 and TRBJ1-6, with TRBD1 matching 8 bases. J was trimmed by 9 bases and V by 0 bases; bases with no gene match: 1. Germline CDR1 is MNHNY and CDR2 is SVGAGI (reference sequence). This CDR3 is 14 amino acids long. In DNA form, the CDR3 reads TGTGCCAGCAGTTACTCCACAGGGGGTTCACCCCTCCACTTT. It is translated as CASSYSTGGSPLHF.

Only a few counts were recorded for this clonotype. A junction boundary mismatches the germline segment, possibly from a read error. The chain recombines TRBV19 with TRBJ2-5; D is unresolved. This CDR3 has 14 residues. The germline gives CDR1 LNHDA, CDR2 SQIVND (reference sequence). In nucleotides, the CDR3 is TGTGCCAGTAGGGCGGATCTGGGTAATTCACCCCTCCACTTC. It translates to CASRADLGNSPLHF.

The table lists this clonotype with many counts. The V call is TRBV6-1, the J call TRBJ2-7; TRBD2 might be the D (5 bases). Trimming shortened V by 6 bases and J by 0 bases, and 12 bases separated the two germline ends. The CDR3 is made up of 14 amino acids. The V gene's germline CDR1 is MNHNS and CDR2 SASEGT. The CDR3 DNA follows: TGTGCCAGCAGCCCTCGGACTTTCTCCTACGAGCAGTACTTC. Its protein is CASSPRTFSYEQYF.

By share, this clonotype ranks as large. J is TRBJ2-3 and V is TRBV12-3 or TRBV12-4; the match to TRBD2 covers 11 bases. The CDR3 is 14 residues long. With V trimmed by 6 bases and J by 4 bases, 3 bases remained unmatched. The CDR3 DNA follows: TGTGCCAGCAGCACTAGCGGGGGACCAGATACGCAGTATTTT. This gives the protein CASSTSGGPDTQYF.

Comment on this clonotype: This CDR3 fails to terminate in the conserved phenylalanine or tryptophan, so it likely reflects a read error. Because the CDR3's place on the DNA is in doubt, the DNA is left out and the CDR3 is given as listed by TCRdb. J is TRBJ2-6 and V is TRBV7-4; the D segment call TRBD1 is taken from the table without a DNA check. The germline gives CDR1 SGHVT, CDR2 SQSDAQ. Counting both end residues, the CDR3 totals 14 amino acids. The CDR3 region is CASSHDSYEQFFGA.

The V call is TRBV19, the J call TRBJ1-2, with D possibly being TRBD1 (5 bases). The V and J ends lost 8 bases and 6 bases respectively, with 10 bases between them. This CDR3 region has 11 residues. Germline V gives CDR1 LNHDA, CDR2 SQIVND (reference sequence). CDR3 in DNA: TGTGCCAGTTGGGGCGGGGATGGCTACACCTTC. Encoded protein: CASWGGDGYTF.

This clonotype was observed many times. It may be a read error: a sequence one base away is much more abundant. V gene TRBV11-2 combines with J gene TRBJ2-7, with D possibly being TRBD1 (6 bases). This CDR3 region has 15 residues. Germline assignment: CDR1 SGHAT and CDR2 FQNNGV. V was shortened by 11 bases and J by 7 bases, with 27 bases between the two germline ends. The CDR3 sequence is CAAKAAGQRNNEQYF. CDR3 bases: TGTGCCGCAAAAGCAGCCGGACAGCGCAACAATGAGCAGTACTTC.

This clonotype was seen at least ten times. The CDR3 DNA follows: TGTGCCAGCAGCCCTAGCGGGCACAGCACAGATACGCAGTATTTT. This codes for CASSPSGHSTDTQYF. This rearrangement joins TRBV9 to TRBJ2-3; 8 positions agree with TRBD2. Germline CDR1 SGDLS, CDR2 YYNGEE. This CDR3 comprises 15 residues. Trimming removed 4 bases from V and 0 bases from J; junction bases left unmatched: 4. Combining the CDR3 with reference TRBV9 and TRBJ2-3 gives the whole variable domain DSGVTQTPKHLITATGQRVTLRCSPRSGDLSVYWYQQSLDQGLQFLIQYYNGEERAKGNILERFSAQQFPDLHSELNLSSLELGDSALYFCASSPSGHSTDTQYFGPGTRLTVL.

The table lists this clonotype with many counts. This chain uses TRBV19 with TRBJ1-4, with 8 nucleotides matching TRBD1. Losses at the gene ends were 7 bases for V and 5 bases for J; bases not matched to a gene: 3. Looked up from germline, CDR1 is LNHDA and CDR2 is SQIVND (reference sequence). This CDR3 is 13 amino acids long. The CDR3 region has the DNA TGTGCCAGTACCACAGGGGGAAATGAAAAACTGTTTTTT. It translates to CASTTGGNEKLFF.

This clonotype is medium-sized in the sample. The chain recombines TRBV7-2 with TRBJ2-4; weak D call: TRBD1 (5 bases). Germline CDR1 SGHTA, CDR2 FQGNSA. The germline V and J ends were trimmed by 1 base and 0 bases, with 10 bases remaining between them. This CDR3 region has 16 residues. In DNA form, the CDR3 reads TGTGCCAGCAGCTTAGAGGCAGGGCTAGCCAAAAACATTCAGTACTTC. It yields the protein CASSLEAGLAKNIQYF.

J is TRBJ1-2 and V is TRBV18; 9 positions agree with TRBD1. CDR1 and CDR2 (germline): KGHSH, LQKENI. Losses at the gene ends were 1 base for V and 6 bases for J; bases not matched to a gene: 0. The CDR3 consists of 13 residues. The CDR3 is CASSPRQGDGYTF. The CDR3 coding sequence is TGTGCCAGCTCACCACGACAGGGGGATGGCTACACCTTC.

By sample fraction, this clonotype is medium-sized. The chain joins TRBV24-1 to TRBJ2-1; D perhaps matches TRBD2 (6 bases). The V and J ends lost 12 bases and 6 bases respectively, with 20 bases between them. The length of the CDR3 is 14 residues. Germline V gene lookup returns CDR1 KGHDR and CDR2 SFDVKD. CDR3 bases: TGTGCCGCCTCACGTGGAGGGGCGGGCAATGAGCAGTTCTTC. Encoded protein: CAASRGGAGNEQFF.

This clonotype has a count of ten or more. The rearrangement uses TRBV6-1 and TRBJ2-6; 11 bases are a match to TRBD1. V dropped 6 bases and J dropped 0; count of bases not matched to a gene: 4. The CDR3 covers 17 residues. Germline CDR1 and CDR2: MNHNS and SASEGT. DNA for the CDR3: TGTGCCAGCAGCCTAGGGACAGGGGGCTCTGGGGCCAACGTCCTGACTTTC. Translation gives CASSLGTGGSGANVLTF.

At least ten counts were recorded for this clonotype. The chain carries TRBV5-1 and TRBJ2-2; 10 bases agree with TRBD1. V shed 3 bases and J 4 bases; nucleotides not matched to a gene: 6. The germline V gene encodes CDR1 SGHRS and CDR2 YFSETQ. CDR3 length: 16 residues. CDR3 loop: CASSWDRGSSTGELFF. As DNA, the CDR3 is TGCGCCAGCAGCTGGGACAGGGGCTCTTCCACCGGGGAGCTGTTTTTT.

Regarding this clonotype: It is likely a read error, because the conserved phenylalanine at the end of the CDR3 is missing. The DNA is left out, because the CDR3 cannot be placed on it with certainty; the CDR3 is given as TCRdb lists it. This chain connects TRBV7-2 to TRBJ2-5; TRBD2 reflects the table's D call only, with no check against the DNA. The CDR3 is 15 residues long, ends included. Germline V lookup: CDR1 SGHTA, CDR2 FQGNSA. The CDR3 loop reads CASGYHSGRGYTFGS.

This clonotype was counted many times. This chain links TRBV12-3 or TRBV12-4 with TRBJ1-3; D ambiguous. The CDR3 has 10 residues. The V and J ends lost 8 bases and 10 bases respectively, with 9 bases between them. DNA of the CDR3: TGTGCCAGCGCCCTTGTTACCATATATTTT. It specifies CASALVTIYF.

Note on this clonotype: A much larger clone differs from this one at a single base, so this may be a read error. CDR3 bases: TGTGCCAGCACACAAGTCGGTTGGACAGGGGTTCATTCCTACGAGCAGTTCTTC. Translation gives CASTQVGWTGVHSYEQFF. The V gene is TRBV6-2 or TRBV6-3, the J gene TRBJ2-1, with 9 positions matching TRBD1. Germline V gene sequence: CDR1 MNHEY, CDR2 SVGEGT. This CDR3 is built from 18 residues. V was clipped by 7 bases and J by 10 bases; unmatched bases: 23.

This clonotype has just a few counts. A much larger clone lies a single base off, so this may be a read error. The chain couples TRBV6-6 to TRBJ2-3; 8 positions agree with TRBD2. Germline loops: CDR1 MNHNY, CDR2 SVGAGI (reference sequence). This CDR3 contains 16 residues. With V trimmed by 3 bases and J by 14 bases, 19 bases remained unmatched. CDR3 sequence (DNA): TGTGCCAGCAGTTATACAAGCGGGGGCCAAACCGGGGAGCTGTATTTT. It specifies CASSYTSGGQTGELYF.